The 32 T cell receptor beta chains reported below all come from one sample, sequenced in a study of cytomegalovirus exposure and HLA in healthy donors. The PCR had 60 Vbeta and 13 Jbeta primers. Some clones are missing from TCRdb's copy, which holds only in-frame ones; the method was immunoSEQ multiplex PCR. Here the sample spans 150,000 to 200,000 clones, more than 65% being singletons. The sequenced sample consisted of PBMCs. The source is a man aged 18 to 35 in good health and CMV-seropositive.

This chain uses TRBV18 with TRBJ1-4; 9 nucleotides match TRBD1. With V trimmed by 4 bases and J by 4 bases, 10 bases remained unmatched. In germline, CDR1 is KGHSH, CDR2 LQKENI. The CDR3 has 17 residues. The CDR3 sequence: CASSLAGTGSGNEKLFF. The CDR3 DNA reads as TGTGCCAGCTCACTTGCCGGGACAGGGTCGGGTAATGAAAAACTGTTTTTT. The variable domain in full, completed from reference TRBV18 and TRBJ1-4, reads NAGVMQNPRHLVRRRGQEARLRCSPMKGHSHVYWYRQLPEEGLKFMVYLQKENIIDESGMPKERFSAEFPKEGPSILRIQQVVRGDSAAYFCASSLAGTGSGNEKLFFGSGTQLSVL.

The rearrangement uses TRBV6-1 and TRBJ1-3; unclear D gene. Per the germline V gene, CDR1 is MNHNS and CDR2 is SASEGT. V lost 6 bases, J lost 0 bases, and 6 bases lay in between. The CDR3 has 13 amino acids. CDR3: CASSEISGNTIYF. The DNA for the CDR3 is TGTGCCAGCAGCGAGATCTCTGGAAACACCATATATTTT.

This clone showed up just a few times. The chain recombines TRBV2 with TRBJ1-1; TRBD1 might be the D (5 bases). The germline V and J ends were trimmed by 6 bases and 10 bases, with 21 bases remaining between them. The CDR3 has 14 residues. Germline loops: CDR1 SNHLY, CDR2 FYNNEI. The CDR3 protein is CASSHPPTASSAFF. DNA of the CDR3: TGTGCCAGCAGCCACCCCCCGACAGCCAGTTCAGCTTTCTTT.

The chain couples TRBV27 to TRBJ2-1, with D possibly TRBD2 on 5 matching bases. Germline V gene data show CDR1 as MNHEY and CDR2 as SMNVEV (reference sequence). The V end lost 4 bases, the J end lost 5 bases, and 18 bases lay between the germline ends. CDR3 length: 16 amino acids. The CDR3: CASSSLSSGTHNEQFF. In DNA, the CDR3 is TGTGCCAGCAGTTCTCTATCGAGCGGAACACACAATGAGCAGTTCTTC.

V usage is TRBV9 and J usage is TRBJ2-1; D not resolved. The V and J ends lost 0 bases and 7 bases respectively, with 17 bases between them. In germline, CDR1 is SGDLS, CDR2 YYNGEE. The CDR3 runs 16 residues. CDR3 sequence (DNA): TGTGCCAGCAGCGTAGGTACGGTCCACCCGAGGAATGAGCAGTTCTTC. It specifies CASSVGTVHPRNEQFF. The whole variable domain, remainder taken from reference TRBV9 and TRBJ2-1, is DSGVTQTPKHLITATGQRVTLRCSPRSGDLSVYWYQQSLDQGLQFLIQYYNGEERAKGNILERFSAQQFPDLHSELNLSSLELGDSALYFCASSVGTVHPRNEQFFGPGTRLTVL.

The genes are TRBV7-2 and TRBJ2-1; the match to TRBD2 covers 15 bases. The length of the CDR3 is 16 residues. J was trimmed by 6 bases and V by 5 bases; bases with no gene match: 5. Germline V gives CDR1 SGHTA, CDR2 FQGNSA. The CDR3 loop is CASSPTGLAGGNEQFF. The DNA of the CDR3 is TGTGCCAGCAGCCCGACGGGACTAGCGGGGGGCAATGAGCAGTTCTTC.

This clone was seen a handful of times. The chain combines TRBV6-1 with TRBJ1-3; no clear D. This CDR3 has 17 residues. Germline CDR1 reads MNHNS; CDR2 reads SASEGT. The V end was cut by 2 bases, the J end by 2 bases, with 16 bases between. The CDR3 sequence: CASSEHFGEIAGNTIYF. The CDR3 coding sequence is TGTGCCAGCAGTGAACACTTCGGGGAGATAGCTGGAAACACCATATATTTT.

DNA of the CDR3: TGTGCCAGCAGCTTGGCTGCAGGATCCTTCAATCAGCCCCAGCATTTT. Translating gives CASSLAAGSFNQPQHF. This chain connects TRBV5-5 to TRBJ1-5; no definite D call. Trimming stripped 0 bases from V and 3 bases from J, with 13 bases between. This CDR3 contains 16 residues. Per the germline V gene, CDR1 is SGHKS and CDR2 is YYEKEE (reference sequence).

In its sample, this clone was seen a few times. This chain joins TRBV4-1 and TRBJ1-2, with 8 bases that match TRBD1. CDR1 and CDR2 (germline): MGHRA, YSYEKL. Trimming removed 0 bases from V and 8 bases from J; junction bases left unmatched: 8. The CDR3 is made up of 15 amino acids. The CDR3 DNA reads TGCGCCAGCAGCCAAGATAGGCAGGGGGCAGGGGGCTACACCTTC. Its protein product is CASSQDRQGAGGYTF.

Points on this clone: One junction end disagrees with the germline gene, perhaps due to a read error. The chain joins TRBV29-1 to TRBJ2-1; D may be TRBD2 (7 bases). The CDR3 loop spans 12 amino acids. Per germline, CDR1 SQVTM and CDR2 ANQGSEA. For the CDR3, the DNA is TGCAGCGTTGTGGGGGGGCCCAATGAGCAGCTCTTC. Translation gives CSVVGGPNEQLF.

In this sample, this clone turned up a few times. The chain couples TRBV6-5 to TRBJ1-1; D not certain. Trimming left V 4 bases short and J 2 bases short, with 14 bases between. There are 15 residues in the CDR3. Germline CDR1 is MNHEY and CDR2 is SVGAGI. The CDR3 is CASSWTLDLNTEAFF. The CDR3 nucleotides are TGTGCCAGCAGTTGGACTTTGGACCTAAACACTGAAGCTTTCTTT.

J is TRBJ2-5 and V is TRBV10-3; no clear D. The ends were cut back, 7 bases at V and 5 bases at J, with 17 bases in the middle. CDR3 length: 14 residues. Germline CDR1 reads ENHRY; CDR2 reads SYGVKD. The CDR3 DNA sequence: TGTGCCATCAAGGATCCGCAGGTGGTTGAGACCCAGTACTTC. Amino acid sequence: CAIKDPQVVETQYF.

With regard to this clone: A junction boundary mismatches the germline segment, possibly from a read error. CDR3 region: CASHWTSGFVF. The CDR3 nucleotides read TGTGCCAGCCACTGGACTAGCGGGTTTGTCTTC. This rearrangement joins TRBV6-1 to TRBJ2-1, with 11 bases aligning to TRBD2. This CDR3 is built from 11 residues. Germline V gene sequence: CDR1 MNHNS, CDR2 SASEGT.

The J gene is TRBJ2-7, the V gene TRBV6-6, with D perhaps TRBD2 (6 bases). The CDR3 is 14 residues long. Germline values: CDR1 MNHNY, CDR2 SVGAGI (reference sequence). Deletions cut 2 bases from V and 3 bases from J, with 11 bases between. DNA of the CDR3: TGTGCCAGCAGTTACGGGCGGGGAGACTACGAGCAGTACGTC. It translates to CASSYGRGDYEQYV.

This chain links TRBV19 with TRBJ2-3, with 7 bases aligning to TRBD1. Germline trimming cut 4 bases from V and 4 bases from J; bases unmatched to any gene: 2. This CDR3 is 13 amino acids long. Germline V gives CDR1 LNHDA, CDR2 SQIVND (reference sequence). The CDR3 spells CASSTQGADTQYF. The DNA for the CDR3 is TGTGCCAGTAGTACCCAGGGGGCAGATACGCAGTATTTT.

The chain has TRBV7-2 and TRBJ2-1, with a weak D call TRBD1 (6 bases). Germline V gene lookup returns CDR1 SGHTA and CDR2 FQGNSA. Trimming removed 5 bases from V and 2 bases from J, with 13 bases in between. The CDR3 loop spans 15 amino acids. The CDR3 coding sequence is TGTGCCAGCAGCACAAGGACAGAAGCCTACAATGAGCAGTTCTTC. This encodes CASSTRTEAYNEQFF.

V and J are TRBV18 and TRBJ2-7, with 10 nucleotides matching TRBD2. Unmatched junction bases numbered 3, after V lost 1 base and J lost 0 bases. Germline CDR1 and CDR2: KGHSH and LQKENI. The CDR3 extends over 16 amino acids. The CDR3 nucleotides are TGTGCCAGCTCACCACGGTCTAGCGGGAGCTCCTACGAGCAGTACGTC. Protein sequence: CASSPRSSGSSYEQYV.

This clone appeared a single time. The CDR3 sequence is CSVTSTQETQYF. As DNA, the CDR3 is TGCAGCGTTACTAGCACTCAAGAGACCCAGTACTTC. This chain joins TRBV29-1 and TRBJ2-5; tentatively, D is TRBD2 (6 bases). CDR3 length: 12 amino acids. The germline V gene encodes CDR1 SQVTM and CDR2 ANQGSEA. Trimming cost V 5 bases and J 2 bases, with 9 bases left between them. The full variable domain, its missing parts supplied by reference TRBV29-1 and TRBJ2-5, is SAVISQKPSRDICQRGTSLTIQCQVDSQVTMMFWYRQQPGQSLTLIATANQGSEATYESGFVIDKFPISRPNLTFSTLTVSNMSPEDSSIYLCSVTSTQETQYFGPGTRLLVL.

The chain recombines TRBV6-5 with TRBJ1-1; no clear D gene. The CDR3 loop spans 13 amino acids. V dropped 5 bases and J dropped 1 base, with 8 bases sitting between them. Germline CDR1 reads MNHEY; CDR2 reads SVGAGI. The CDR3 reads CASSRPGNTEAFF. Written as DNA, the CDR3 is TGTGCCAGCAGTAGGCCGGGGAACACTGAAGCTTTCTTT.

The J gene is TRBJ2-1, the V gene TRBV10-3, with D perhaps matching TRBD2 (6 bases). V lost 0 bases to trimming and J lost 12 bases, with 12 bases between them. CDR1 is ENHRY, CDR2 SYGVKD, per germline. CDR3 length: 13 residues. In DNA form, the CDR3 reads TGTGCCATCAGTGAGTCTGGAGGGGATTGGCAGTTCTTC. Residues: CAISESGGDWQFF.

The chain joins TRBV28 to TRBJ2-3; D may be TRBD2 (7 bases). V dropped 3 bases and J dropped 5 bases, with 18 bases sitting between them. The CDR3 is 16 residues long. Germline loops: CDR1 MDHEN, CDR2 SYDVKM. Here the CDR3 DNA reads TGTGCCAGCAGTTTGGTCGCGGGGGCGAGGGAAGATACGCAGTATTTT. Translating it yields CASSLVAGAREDTQYF.

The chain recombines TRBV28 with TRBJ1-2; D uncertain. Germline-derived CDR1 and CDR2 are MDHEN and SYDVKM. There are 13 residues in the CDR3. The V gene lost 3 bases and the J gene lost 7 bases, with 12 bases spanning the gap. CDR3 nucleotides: TGTGCCAGCAGTTTGGGCAGGTCCTTTGGCTACACCTTC. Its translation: CASSLGRSFGYTF.

CDR3 in amino acids: CASSQQRGPTDTQYF. The CDR3 bases are TGCGCCAGCAGCCAACAGCGGGGACCCACAGATACGCAGTATTTT. V and J are TRBV4-1 and TRBJ2-3; 7 bases agree with TRBD2. The CDR3 contains 15 residues. Germline CDR1 reads MGHRA; CDR2 reads YSYEKL. V shed 2 bases, J shed 2 bases, and the junction held 4 bases outside the gene matches.

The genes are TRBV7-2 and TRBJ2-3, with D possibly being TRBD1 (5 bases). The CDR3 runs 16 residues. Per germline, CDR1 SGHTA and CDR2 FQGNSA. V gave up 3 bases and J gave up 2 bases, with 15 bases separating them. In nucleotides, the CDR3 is TGTGCCAGCAGCTTCAGGGCCGGACCTCCCACAGATACGCAGTATTTT. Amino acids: CASSFRAGPPTDTQYF. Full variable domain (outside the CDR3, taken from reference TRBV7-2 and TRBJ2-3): GAGVSQSPSNKVTEKGKDVELRCDPISGHTALYWYRQSLGQGLEFLIYFQGNSAPDKSGLPSDRFSAERTGGSVSTLTIQRTQQEDSAVYLCASSFRAGPPTDTQYFGPGTRLTVL.

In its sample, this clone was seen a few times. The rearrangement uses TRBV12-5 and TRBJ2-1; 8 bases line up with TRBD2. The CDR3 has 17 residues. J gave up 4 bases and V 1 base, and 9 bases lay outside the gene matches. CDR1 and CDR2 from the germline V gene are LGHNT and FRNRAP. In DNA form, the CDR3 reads TGTGCTAGTGGTTTGGCCTTAGCGGGGAGGGGGTACAATGAGCAGTTCTTC. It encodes CASGLALAGRGYNEQFF.

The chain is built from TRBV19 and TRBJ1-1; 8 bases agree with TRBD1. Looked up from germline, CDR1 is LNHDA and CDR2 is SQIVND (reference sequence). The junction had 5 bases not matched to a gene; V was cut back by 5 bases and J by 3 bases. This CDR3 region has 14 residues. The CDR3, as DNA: TGTGCCAGTAGTGTGGCGACAGGGGACACTGAAGCTTTCTTT. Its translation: CASSVATGDTEAFF.

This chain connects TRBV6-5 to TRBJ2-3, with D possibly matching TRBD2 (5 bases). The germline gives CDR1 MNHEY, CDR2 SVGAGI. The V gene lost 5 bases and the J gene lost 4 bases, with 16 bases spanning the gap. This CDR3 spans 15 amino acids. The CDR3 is CASSQDGVTADTQYF. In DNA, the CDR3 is TGTGCCAGCAGTCAAGACGGGGTCACGGCAGATACGCAGTATTTT.

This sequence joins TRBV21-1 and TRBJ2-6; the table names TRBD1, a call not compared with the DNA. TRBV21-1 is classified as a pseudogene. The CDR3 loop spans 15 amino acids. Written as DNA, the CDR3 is TGTGCCAGCCTGAAAGCCACAGCTGGGGCCAACGTCCTGACTTTC. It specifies CASLKATAGANVLTF.

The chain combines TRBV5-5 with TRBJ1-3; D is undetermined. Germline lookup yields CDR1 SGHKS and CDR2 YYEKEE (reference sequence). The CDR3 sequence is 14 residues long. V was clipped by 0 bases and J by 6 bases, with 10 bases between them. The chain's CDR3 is CASSLVGSANTIYF. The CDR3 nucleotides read TGTGCCAGCAGCTTGGTAGGGAGCGCAAACACCATATATTTT.

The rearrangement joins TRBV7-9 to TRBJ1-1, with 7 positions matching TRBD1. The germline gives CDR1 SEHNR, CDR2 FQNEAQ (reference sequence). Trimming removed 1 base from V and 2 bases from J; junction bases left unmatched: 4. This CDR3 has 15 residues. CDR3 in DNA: TGTGCCAGCAGCTTAGGGGACAGCACAAACACTGAAGCTTTCTTT. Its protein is CASSLGDSTNTEAFF.

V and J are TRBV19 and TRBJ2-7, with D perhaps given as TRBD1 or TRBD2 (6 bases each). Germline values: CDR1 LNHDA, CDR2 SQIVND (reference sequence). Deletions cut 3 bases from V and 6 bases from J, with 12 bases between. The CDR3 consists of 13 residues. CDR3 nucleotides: TGTGCCAGTAGTATTTTTGGAGGGGGCGAGCAGTACGTC. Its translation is CASSIFGGGEQYV.

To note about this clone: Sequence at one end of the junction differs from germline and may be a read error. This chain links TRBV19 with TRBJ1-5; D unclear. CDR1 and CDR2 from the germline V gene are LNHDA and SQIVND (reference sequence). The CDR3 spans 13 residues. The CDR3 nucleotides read TGTGCCAGTAGTGTAGACCAGGTTCAGCCCCAGCATTTT. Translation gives CASSVDQVQPQHF.